The T cell receptor (beta chain) under discussion was sequenced for a study of blood T cells in healthy people across ages. As concerns this clonotype: Its target is not known.

Every sample had a minimum of 6.5 million PBMCs isolated. RNA extraction gave at least 5 micrograms of total RNA per sample. Using a J-beta primer mix together with a sample-barcoded 5' primer, a second PCR was run for roughly 6 to 11 cycles. Tags on each cDNA molecule came from a template-switch adaptor with 12 random nucleotides. MiXCR, applied by TCRdb to the 5' RACE reads, yields one record per CDR3 protein. The profile covers 1.5 million to 2 million distinct CDR3 sequences, with roughly two fifths appearing a single time and 20% to 25% taken by the ten largest. Germline assignment: CDR1 MNHEY and CDR2 SMNVEV (reference sequence). The CDR3 consists of 17 residues. V was pared by 0 bases and J by 3 bases, with 5 bases of the junction left unmatched. Overall study results and limits: A roughly linear age-dependent decrease characterized TCR beta diversity per million T cells.

This receptor was obtained from a human donor in good health. The specimen was blood. This rearrangement joins TRBV27 to TRBJ2-2; 9 positions agree with TRBD2. CDR3 residues: CASSLSSSGEYTGELFF. The CDR3 DNA is TGTGCCAGCAGTTTATCGTCTAGCGGGGAGTACACCGGGGAGCTGTTTTTT.